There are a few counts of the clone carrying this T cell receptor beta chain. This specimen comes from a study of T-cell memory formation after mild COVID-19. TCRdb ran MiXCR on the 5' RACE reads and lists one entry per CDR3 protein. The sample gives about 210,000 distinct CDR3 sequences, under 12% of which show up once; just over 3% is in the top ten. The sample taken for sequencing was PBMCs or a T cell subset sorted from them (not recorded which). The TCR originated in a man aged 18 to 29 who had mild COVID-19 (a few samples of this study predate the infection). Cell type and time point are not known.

Here the CDR3 reads CASSFSTGGAQTEAFF. The CDR3 DNA reads TGTGCCAGCAGTTTTTCGACAGGGGGCGCCCAGACTGAAGCTTTCTTT. This rearrangement joins TRBV12-3 or TRBV12-4 to TRBJ1-1; 10 bases line up with TRBD1. The trim removed 3 bases at V and 5 bases at J, leaving 9 bases unmatched. The CDR3 is 16 residues long.